This entry is about one T cell receptor beta chain. Its matching antigen is unknown. Libraries were prepared by immunoSEQ multiplex PCR; TCRdb keeps only in-frame clonotypes and omits some of them. The profile covers about 150,000 clones, with approximately 86% appearing a single time and 5.5% to 8% taken by the ten largest. This entry is derived from a study of T cell responses to AZD1222 COVID-19 vaccine. Study-wide points: Samples come after the peak T cell response, not at day 14.

Specimen: peripheral blood, collected after recovery from COVID-19. This TCR came from an adult who had recovered from COVID-19.

CDR3 protein: CASSVVTDWTGELFF. CDR3 coding DNA: TGTGCCAGCAGCGTGGTGACAGACTGGACCGGGGAGCTGTTTTTT. The gene calls are TRBV5-6 and TRBJ2-2; possibly TRBD1 for D (5 bases). The CDR3 covers 15 residues. Trimming took off 4 bases at V and 5 bases at J, with 15 bases between the two ends. CDR1 SGHDT and CDR2 YYEEEE come from the germline V gene.